A single sample gave rise to the 30 T cell receptor beta chains below, sequenced in a study of OX40 agonist ivuxolimab in advanced cancers. The protocol was immunoSEQ multiplex PCR, while the TCRdb copy is restricted to in-frame clones and leaves out a portion. The sample yields 55,000 to 65,000 clones, around 84% seen once. Sequencing used CD4+ or CD8+ T cells sorted from blood, obtained in a trial of the OX40 agonist ivuxolimab. The source is an adult with an advanced solid tumor such as melanoma, head and neck, liver or kidney cancer.

The V and J genes are TRBV9 and TRBJ2-1; D gene uncertain. This CDR3 spans 16 amino acids. Germline V CDR1 and CDR2: SGDLS, YYNGEE. V was shortened by 5 bases and J by 7 bases, with 22 bases between the two germline ends. CDR3 bases: TGTGCCAGCAGTCTAGAGGCACTGGTACTCAGTAATGAGCAGTTCTTC. As protein: CASSLEALVLSNEQFF. The full variable domain, completed using reference TRBV9 and TRBJ2-1, is DSGVTQTPKHLITATGQRVTLRCSPRSGDLSVYWYQQSLDQGLQFLIQYYNGEERAKGNILERFSAQQFPDLHSELNLSSLELGDSALYFCASSLEALVLSNEQFFGPGTRLTVL.

This rearrangement joins TRBV5-1 to TRBJ2-1; 7 nucleotides line up with TRBD1. Losses at the gene ends were 3 bases for V and 10 bases for J; bases not matched to a gene: 13. This CDR3 contains 15 residues. From germline, CDR1 is SGHRS and CDR2 YFSETQ. CDR3 in amino acids: CASSWGTDTMSEQFF. CDR3 in DNA: TGCGCCAGCAGCTGGGGGACAGATACAATGAGCGAGCAGTTCTTC.

This clone is a singleton in its sample. This rearrangement joins TRBV11-1 to TRBJ2-7; no clear D gene. This CDR3 is built from 14 residues. V was clipped by 5 bases and J by 5 bases, with 16 bases between them. Germline V gives CDR1 SGHAT, CDR2 FQDESV (reference sequence). This CDR3 reads CASSPELADHEQYF. In nucleotides, the CDR3 is TGTGCCAGCAGCCCAGAGCTGGCAGACCACGAGCAGTACTTC.

The V call is TRBV18, the J call TRBJ2-6; D is uncertain. Germline V gene data show CDR1 as KGHSH and CDR2 as LQKENI. The CDR3 loop spans 16 amino acids. The V end was cut by 2 bases, the J end by 2 bases, with 10 bases between. CDR3 nucleotides: TGTGCCAGCTCACCAGTTCAACCCACTGGGGCCAACGTCCTGACTTTC. This encodes CASSPVQPTGANVLTF. The full variable domain, rest sourced from reference TRBV18 and TRBJ2-6, is NAGVMQNPRHLVRRRGQEARLRCSPMKGHSHVYWYRQLPEEGLKFMVYLQKENIIDESGMPKERFSAEFPKEGPSILRIQQVVRGDSAAYFCASSPVQPTGANVLTFGAGSRLTVL.

The rearrangement uses TRBV4-2 and TRBJ2-5, with 9 bases aligning to TRBD2. CDR1 and CDR2 (germline): LGHNA, YNFKEQ. J lost 4 bases, V lost 3 bases, and 9 bases had no gene match. The CDR3 has 16 amino acids. The CDR3 nucleotides read TGTGCCAGCAGCCATTCTGGCGGGGGGGCCGGAGAGACCCAGTACTTC. It specifies CASSHSGGGAGETQYF.

To note about this clone: The identical CDR3 is also encoded by other nucleotide sequences in the sample. The chain is built from TRBV28 and TRBJ2-3, with a weak D call TRBD1 (5 bases). Trimming took 2 bases from V and 2 from J, leaving 11 bases between them. Germline lookup yields CDR1 MDHEN and CDR2 SYDVKM. The CDR3 is 15 amino acids. The DNA for the CDR3 is TGTGCCAGCAGTTTACCCTCAGGGCTCACAGATACGCAGTATTTT. Protein product: CASSLPSGLTDTQYF.

J is TRBJ2-7 and V is TRBV5-4, with 11 bases lining up with TRBD2. CDR1 SGHNT and CDR2 YYREEE come from the germline V gene (reference sequence). This CDR3 has 19 residues. The V and J ends lost 4 bases and 0 bases, in that order; junction bases with no gene match: 15. This CDR3 is CASSRGGSGRAGPSYEQYF. The CDR3 nucleotides read TGTGCCAGCAGCCGGGGGGGTAGCGGGAGGGCCGGTCCCTCCTACGAGCAGTACTTC.

V gene TRBV5-1 combines with J gene TRBJ1-2, with D perhaps TRBD1 (6 bases). The germline V gene has CDR1 SGHRS and CDR2 YFSETQ. This CDR3 spans 15 amino acids. Trimming removed 0 bases at V and 4 bases at J, with 13 bases between. In DNA form, the CDR3 reads TGCGCCAGCAGCTTGGCCCCAGGGGTCGGCTATGGCTACACCTTC. Its protein is CASSLAPGVGYGYTF.

CDR3 residues: CATATGGVNTEAFF. The CDR3 DNA reads TGTGCCACCGCGACAGGGGGCGTGAACACTGAAGCTTTCTTT. The gene calls are TRBV19 and TRBJ1-1; 10 bases map to TRBD1. The CDR3 is 14 amino acids. CDR1 and CDR2 (germline): LNHDA, SQIVND (reference sequence). V trimming: 10 bases; J trimming: 0 bases; junction bases outside the gene matches: 5.

The chain employs TRBV9 and TRBJ2-7; TRBD2 is a possible D gene (5 bases). The CDR3 spans 14 residues. In germline, CDR1 is SGDLS, CDR2 YYNGEE. Trimming stripped 4 bases from V and 2 bases from J, with 13 bases between. The CDR3 DNA reads as TGTGCCAGCAGCCCCCGCTACGGGACCTACGAGCAGTACTTC. Its protein is CASSPRYGTYEQYF.

This chain connects TRBV9 to TRBJ2-1; 11 bases line up with TRBD2. The CDR3 has 18 residues. The germline gives CDR1 SGDLS, CDR2 YYNGEE. After removal of 0 bases from V and 4 bases from J, the junction contained 9 bases not matched to a gene. Written as DNA, the CDR3 is TGTGCCAGCAGCGTAGAGGTTAGGGCTAGCGGGAGGTACAATGAGCAGTTCTTC. Translation: CASSVEVRASGRYNEQFF.

The rearrangement uses TRBV19 and TRBJ2-3; no definite D call. The V end lost 1 base, the J end lost 6 bases, and 8 bases lay between the germline ends. The CDR3 consists of 13 residues. Germline V gene lookup returns CDR1 LNHDA and CDR2 SQIVND (reference sequence). CDR3 nucleotide sequence: TGTGCCAGTAGTATAGGGGTATCTGATACGCAGTATTTT. This gives the protein CASSIGVSDTQYF.

The genes are TRBV16 and TRBJ1-5, with a possible D match to TRBD1 (5 bases). This CDR3 is 15 amino acids long. Looked up from germline, CDR1 is KGHSY and CDR2 is FQNENV. The V end lost 1 base, the J end lost 2 bases, and 9 bases lay between the germline ends. This CDR3 is CASSQFTGRNQPQHF. Here the CDR3 DNA reads TGTGCCAGCAGCCAATTTACAGGTCGCAATCAGCCCCAGCATTTT.

V gene TRBV28 combines with J gene TRBJ1-5; D remains ambiguous. Germline V gene data show CDR1 as MDHEN and CDR2 as SYDVKM. The CDR3 is 17 amino acids. The V gene lost 2 bases and the J gene lost 4 bases, with 18 bases spanning the gap. CDR3 sequence (DNA): TGTGCCAGCAGTTTACCGCGACGACGGGGAGGTAATCAGCCCCAGCATTTT. Protein sequence: CASSLPRRRGGNQPQHF. Full variable domain (outside the CDR3, taken from reference TRBV28 and TRBJ1-5): DVKVTQSSRYLVKRTGEKVFLECVQDMDHENMFWYRQDPGLGLRLIYFSYDVKMKEKGDIPEGYSVSREKKERFSLILESASTNQTSMYLCASSLPRRRGGNQPQHFGDGTRLSIL.

The rearrangement uses TRBV10-3 and TRBJ1-5; 7 bases fit TRBD1. Per the germline V gene, CDR1 is ENHRY and CDR2 is SYGVKD. Trimming took 1 base from V and 5 from J; bases not matched to a gene: 5. The CDR3 contains 15 residues. This CDR3 is CAISELRGPDQPQHF. Here the CDR3 DNA reads TGTGCCATCAGTGAGTTAAGGGGGCCCGATCAGCCCCAGCATTTT.

The chain joins TRBV29-1 to TRBJ2-4; D remains ambiguous. V was pared by 4 bases and J by 0 bases, with 10 bases between. CDR3 length: 14 residues. The V gene's germline CDR1 is SQVTM and CDR2 ANQGSEA. The CDR3 sequence is CSVGGDIAKNIQYF. DNA for the CDR3: TGCAGCGTTGGGGGTGATATAGCCAAAAACATTCAGTACTTC.

This sequence joins TRBV9 and TRBJ2-7; 9 bases map to TRBD1. The CDR3 runs to 15 residues. Trimming took 4 bases from V and 5 from J; bases not matched to a gene: 10. Germline CDR1 SGDLS, CDR2 YYNGEE. In nucleotides, the CDR3 is TGTGCCAGCAGCCCACCCGGGACAGGGAACCACGAGCAGTACTTC. It is translated as CASSPPGTGNHEQYF.

This clone has only a few counts. The chain employs TRBV7-8 and TRBJ1-2; 7 bases match TRBD1. Trimming cost V 5 bases and J 8 bases; bases outside gene matches: 5. Germline-derived CDR1 and CDR2 are SGHVS and FQNEAQ. CDR3 length: 12 residues. CDR3 region: CASSQTGYGYTF. Written as DNA, the CDR3 is TGTGCCAGCAGCCAGACAGGGTACGGCTACACCTTC.

This rearrangement joins TRBV28 to TRBJ2-2; D may be TRBD1 (6 bases). This CDR3 contains 14 residues. Per the germline V gene, CDR1 is MDHEN and CDR2 is SYDVKM. V was trimmed by 8 bases and J by 0 bases, leaving 10 bases between them. DNA for the CDR3: TGTGCCAGCCGGGACATAGCGAACACCGGGGAGCTGTTTTTT. This sequence encodes CASRDIANTGELFF.

The chain couples TRBV11-3 to TRBJ1-3; TRBD1 might be the D (6 bases). The CDR3 has 14 amino acids. Germline-derived CDR1 and CDR2 are SGHNT and YENEEA. Trimming removed 5 bases from V and 8 bases from J, with 16 bases in between. As DNA, the CDR3 is TGTGCCAGCAGCAAAACGGGGGGCAGAGACACCATATATTTT. Its protein is CASSKTGGRDTIYF.

The chain uses TRBV19 and TRBJ2-7; D unclear. The germline V gene encodes CDR1 LNHDA and CDR2 SQIVND (reference sequence). The V gene lost 4 bases and the J gene lost 4 bases, with 8 bases spanning the gap. The CDR3 contains 12 residues. The CDR3 loop is CASSNTGYEQYF. In nucleotides, the CDR3 is TGTGCCAGTAGTAACACGGGTTACGAGCAGTACTTC. Combining the CDR3 with reference TRBV19 and TRBJ2-7 gives the whole variable domain DGGITQSPKYLFRKEGQNVTLSCEQNLNHDAMYWYRQDPGQGLRLIYYSQIVNDFQKGDIAEGYSVSREKKESFPLTVTSAQKNPTAFYLCASSNTGYEQYFGPGTRLTVT.

V and J are TRBV6-1 and TRBJ2-7; D remains ambiguous. Germline CDR1 reads MNHNS; CDR2 reads SASEGT. The ends were cut back, 6 bases at V and 1 base at J, with 10 bases in the middle. The CDR3 has 13 residues. The CDR3 DNA reads TGTGCCAGCAGCGAAACAGTATCCTACGAGCAGTACTTC. Translated: CASSETVSYEQYF.

V gene TRBV19 combines with J gene TRBJ1-3; weak D call: TRBD1 (6 bases). The V and J ends lost 5 bases and 4 bases respectively, with 15 bases between them. Looked up from germline, CDR1 is LNHDA and CDR2 is SQIVND (reference sequence). This CDR3 has 15 residues. In nucleotides, the CDR3 is TGTGCCAGTAGTGCAACAGGGCTGGTCGGAAACACCATATATTTT. Translated, it gives CASSATGLVGNTIYF.

The V and J genes are TRBV28 and TRBJ2-5, with TRBD1 matching 7 bases. The CDR3 extends over 17 amino acids. Unmatched junction bases numbered 18, after V lost 7 bases and J lost 4 bases. Germline lookup yields CDR1 MDHEN and CDR2 SYDVKM. CDR3 protein: CASTPWKGSAGGETQYF. The CDR3 DNA reads TGTGCCAGCACCCCATGGAAAGGCAGCGCAGGGGGAGAGACCCAGTACTTC.

The chain carries TRBV7-9 and TRBJ2-5; D gene ambiguous. Trimming shortened V by 5 bases and J by 4 bases, and 5 bases separated the two germline ends. The germline CDR1 and CDR2 sequences are SEHNR and FQNEAQ (reference sequence). This CDR3 is 11 amino acids long. CDR3 sequence reads: CASSPRETQYF. Here the CDR3 DNA reads TGTGCCAGCAGCCCGAGAGAGACCCAGTACTTC. The complete variable domain, with remaining parts taken from reference TRBV7-9 and TRBJ2-5, reads DTGVSQNPRHKITKRGQNVTFRCDPISEHNRLYWYRQTLGQGPEFLTYFQNEAQLEKSRLLSDRFSAERPKGSFSTLEIQRTEQGDSAMYLCASSPRETQYFGPGTRLLVL.

The chain couples TRBV7-2 to TRBJ1-2, with 10 bases aligning to TRBD1. CDR1 SGHTA and CDR2 FQGNSA come from the germline V gene. The ends lost 1 base at V and 3 bases at J; junction bases unmatched: 5. The CDR3 runs 16 residues. The CDR3 bases are TGTGCCAGCAGCTTAGGAGGACAGGGGGTGGACTATGGCTACACCTTC. Encoded protein: CASSLGGQGVDYGYTF.

This clone was found once. The V gene is TRBV7-9, the J gene TRBJ2-7, with unresolved D. Germline-derived CDR1 and CDR2 are SEHNR and FQNEAQ (reference sequence). The CDR3 loop spans 11 amino acids. Deletions cut 6 bases from V and 4 bases from J, with 7 bases between. The CDR3 coding sequence is TGTGCCAGCAGTAGGGAATACGAGCAGTACTTC. It codes for CASSREYEQYF. Based on the CDR3 plus reference TRBV7-9 and TRBJ2-7, the full variable domain is DTGVSQNPRHKITKRGQNVTFRCDPISEHNRLYWYRQTLGQGPEFLTYFQNEAQLEKSRLLSDRFSAERPKGSFSTLEIQRTEQGDSAMYLCASSREYEQYFGPGTRLTVT.

V is TRBV10-1 and J is TRBJ2-3, with D unresolved. CDR1 is WNHNN and CDR2 is SYGVQD in the germline V gene (reference sequence). The CDR3 contains 15 residues. The V end lost 1 base, the J end lost 2 bases, and 10 bases lay between the germline ends. CDR3 nucleotide sequence: TGCGCCAGCAGTGAGTTCTCGACATTCACAGATACGCAGTATTTT. Amino acids: CASSEFSTFTDTQYF.

This chain connects TRBV28 to TRBJ2-7, with D perhaps TRBD1 (6 bases). Germline V gene data show CDR1 as MDHEN and CDR2 as SYDVKM. V lost 6 bases and J lost 7, with 19 bases in between. The CDR3 extends over 14 amino acids. The CDR3 DNA reads as TGTGCCAGCAGCTCCTCGATCTTGAGGGGGGAGCAGTACTTC. Protein product: CASSSSILRGEQYF.

The V and J genes are TRBV4-1 and TRBJ2-7; D remains unclear. Germline CDR1 is MGHRA and CDR2 is YSYEKL. V was clipped by 1 base and J by 0 bases, with 7 bases between them. The CDR3 runs to 14 residues. The CDR3 nucleotides are TGCGCCAGCAGCCAAGCAGAGAGCTCCTACGAGCAGTACTTC. It encodes CASSQAESSYEQYF.